These T cell receptor beta chains were read from a single sample in a study of blood T cell repertoires in COVID-19. Profiling relied on immunoSEQ multiplex PCR, and the TCRdb table lists in-frame clones only, not all of them. The sample records some 74,000 clones, 70% to 80% being singletons. Sequencing used peripheral blood. The receptors come from a human donor in a cohort sampled during active COVID-19. The CDR3 runs from the conserved cysteine through the conserved F or W. The D gene is left open where the match is weak. Clone size is given for some rows only: seen once, a few or many times, or a class if the clone is expanded.

D	length	size	V	J	CDR3	DNA
TRBD1	15	once	TRBV6-5	TRBJ1-3	CASSSLTGAENTIYF	TGTGCCAGCAGTTCCTTGACAGGGGCGGAAAACACCATATATTTT
.	15	.	TRBV5-8	TRBJ2-1	CASSLYRQAYNEQFF	TGTGCCAGCAGCTTGTACAGGCAGGCCTACAATGAGCAGTTCTTC
TRBD1	14	.	TRBV5-1	TRBJ2-2	CASKSRQGTGELFF	TGCGCCAGCAAGAGCCGACAGGGCACCGGGGAGCTGTTTTTT
TRBD2	16	.	TRBV19	TRBJ2-5	CASSRGAGVGRETQYF	TGTGCCAGTAGTCGAGGAGCGGGGGTCGGGAGAGAGACCCAGTACTTC
.	15	.	TRBV7-8	TRBJ2-2	CASSLDGRFTGELFF	TGTGCCAGCAGCTTAGACGGGAGATTTACCGGGGAGCTGTTTTTT
TRBD2	15	.	TRBV27	TRBJ2-3	CASSLSFGGADTQYF	TGTGCCAGCAGTTTATCTTTCGGGGGGGCTGATACGCAGTATTTT
.	16	few	TRBV7-9	TRBJ1-4	CASSLVPPGFGEKLFF	TGTGCCAGCAGCTTAGTGCCCCCGGGTTTCGGAGAAAAACTGTTTTTT
TRBD1	13	.	TRBV6-5	TRBJ1-2	CASNSRGSYGYTF	TGTGCCAGCAACTCCAGGGGGAGCTATGGCTACACCTTC
.	14	.	TRBV9	TRBJ1-4	CASSVAPSSGILFF	TGTGCCAGCAGCGTAGCTCCATCCTCAGGAATACTGTTTTTT
.	15	.	TRBV4-1	TRBJ2-2	CASSQEVAYTGELFF	TGCGCCAGCAGCCAAGAAGTGGCCTACACCGGGGAGCTGTTTTTT
.	14	.	TRBV2	TRBJ2-2	CASNVARNTGELFF	TGTGCCAGCAACGTAGCCAGGAACACCGGGGAGCTGTTTTTT
.	15	once	TRBV10-3	TRBJ1-1	CAISEVAGVGTEAFF	TGTGCCATCAGTGAGGTTGCAGGGGTTGGCACTGAAGCTTTCTTT
TRBD1	18	many	TRBV4-2	TRBJ1-2	CASSQDLQGFPRGYGYTF	TGTGCCAGCAGCCAAGATCTACAGGGGTTCCCACGAGGCTATGGCTACACCTTC
.	14	.	TRBV5-4	TRBJ1-1	CASSPGPMNTEAFF	TGTGCCAGCAGCCCAGGGCCTATGAACACTGAAGCTTTCTTT
.	14	.	TRBV6-6	TRBJ1-4	CASYIGAANEKLFF	TGTGCCAGCTATATAGGGGCGGCTAATGAAAAACTGTTTTTT
.	16	.	TRBV9	TRBJ2-1	CASSVRGRRVYNEQFF	TGTGCCAGCAGCGTCCGGGGAAGGCGGGTTTACAATGAGCAGTTCTTC
.	16	.	TRBV5-1	TRBJ2-5	CASSSKSGLSQETQYF	TGCGCCAGCAGCTCGAAATCGGGACTGTCACAAGAGACCCAGTACTTC
.	14	.	TRBV5-1	TRBJ1-1	CASSLEELNTEAFF	TGCGCCAGCAGCTTGGAGGAGCTGAACACTGAAGCTTTCTTT
TRBD1	15	.	TRBV28	TRBJ2-7	CASSSSGTGGYEQYF	TGTGCCAGCAGTTCCTCCGGGACAGGGGGCTACGAGCAGTACTTC
.	14	.	TRBV28	TRBJ2-7	CASSLIRNSYEQYF	TGTGCCAGCAGTTTAATCCGAAACAGCTACGAGCAGTACTTC
TRBD2	16	.	TRBV11-3	TRBJ2-3	CASSTQTSGRSDTQYF	TGTGCCAGCAGCACCCAGACTAGCGGGAGATCAGATACGCAGTATTTT
TRBD1	13	few	TRBV30	TRBJ1-6	CAGRQGATSPLHF	TGTGCCGGAAGGCAGGGGGCGACTTCACCCCTCCACTTT
.	15	.	TRBV5-6	TRBJ2-5	CASSLGGRDKETQYF	TGTGCCAGCAGCTTGGGAGGTAGGGACAAAGAGACCCAGTACTTC
TRBD2	12	.	TRBV9	TRBJ2-3	CASSKREDTQYF	TGTGCCAGCAGCAAGCGGGAGGATACGCAGTATTTT
TRBD2	17	.	TRBV5-4	TRBJ2-3	CASSPGLAGGMADTQYF	TGTGCCAGCAGCCCAGGACTAGCGGGGGGCATGGCAGATACGCAGTATTTT
TRBD2	17	.	TRBV7-2	TRBJ2-1	CASSLALGGSGYNEQFF	TGTGCCAGCAGCTTAGCCCTCGGCGGGAGTGGATACAATGAGCAGTTCTTC
TRBD1	15	.	TRBV19	TRBJ2-3	CASSNDRVVADTQYF	TGTGCCAGTAGTAATGACAGGGTAGTAGCAGATACGCAGTATTTT
.	15	.	TRBV5-8	TRBJ2-3	CASSGRAGWTDTQYF	TGTGCCAGCAGCGGGAGAGCCGGGTGGACAGATACGCAGTATTTT
.	16	.	TRBV5-8	TRBJ2-5	CASSPGDSRSSGTQYF	TGTGCCAGCAGCCCCGGGGATTCACGGTCGAGTGGGACCCAGTACTTC
.	13	.	TRBV6-6	TRBJ1-5	CASVGGGNQPQHF	TGTGCCAGCGTCGGGGGGGGAAATCAGCCCCAGCATTTT
.	18	.	TRBV13	TRBJ2-5	CASSLGLKLRTSQETQYF	TGTGCCAGCAGCTTAGGCCTTAAGTTGAGAACGTCCCAAGAGACCCAGTACTTC
.	13	.	TRBV5-5	TRBJ1-1	CASSFQVNTEAFF	TGTGCCAGCAGTTTTCAGGTGAACACTGAAGCTTTCTTT
TRBD1	16	.	TRBV9	TRBJ2-2	CASSRRGTGITGELFF	TGTGCCAGCAGCCGGAGGGGGACAGGGATCACCGGGGAGCTGTTTTTT
.	13	.	TRBV18	TRBJ2-1	CASSPGLTPTGFF	TGTGCCAGCTCACCCGGACTCACCCCCACCGGGTTCTTC
TRBD1	13	.	TRBV4-3	TRBJ1-1	CASSHRQGTEAFF	TGCGCCAGCAGCCACCGACAGGGGACTGAAGCTTTCTTT
.	15	.	TRBV21-1	TRBJ1-5	CASSKDRGWLKQTHF	TGTGCCAGCAGCAAAGACCGGGGGTGGTTAAAACAGACACATTTT
.	11	.	TRBV7-2	TRBJ2-3	CSGGRMDTQYF	TGTAGCGGCGGCCGGATGGATACGCAGTATTTT
TRBD1	15	few	TRBV2	TRBJ1-1	CASMKGQARNTEAFF	TGTGCCAGCATGAAAGGACAGGCCAGGAACACTGAAGCTTTCTTT
.	14	few	TRBV6-2/TRBV6-3	TRBJ1-2	CASSDSRKSYGYTF	TGTGCCAGCAGTGACTCCAGAAAATCCTATGGCTACACCTTC
TRBD1	14	.	TRBV14	TRBJ1-4	CASSQQTGFEKLFF	TGTGCCAGCAGCCAACAGACAGGGTTTGAAAAACTGTTTTTT
.	16	.	TRBV21-1	TRBJ2-4	CASSNRRRLAKNIQYF	TGTGCCAGCAGCAACCGGCGGCGACTAGCCAAAAACATTCAGTACTTC
.	14	once	TRBV5-6	TRBJ1-1	CASSRGEVGTEAFF	TGTGCCAGCAGCCGCGGAGAGGTGGGCACTGAAGCTTTCTTT
.	16	.	TRBV5-1	TRBJ1-1	CASSFRQGTQNTEAFF	TGCGCCAGCAGCTTTAGGCAGGGGACCCAGAACACTGAAGCTTTCTTT
.	15	.	TRBV11-2	TRBJ1-5	CASSLGFGGGQPQHF	TGTGCCAGCAGCTTAGGTTTTGGGGGGGGACAGCCCCAGCATTTT
TRBD2	14	.	TRBV5-6	TRBJ2-1	CASSLGLAGNEQFF	TGTGCCAGCAGCTTGGGACTAGCTGGCAATGAGCAGTTCTTC
.	13	.	TRBV7-2	TRBJ2-3	CASSPRGRNTQYF	TGTGCCAGCAGTCCTCGCGGAAGAAATACGCAGTATTTT
.	17	.	TRBV9	TRBJ1-3	CASSVVDSSVSGNTIYF	TGTGCCAGCAGCGTAGTAGACAGTTCGGTTTCTGGAAACACCATATATTTT
TRBD1	13	.	TRBV6-5	TRBJ2-5	CATGRTGAETQYF	TGTGCCACCGGAAGGACAGGGGCTGAGACCCAGTACTTC
TRBD1	15	.	TRBV28	TRBJ1-5	CASSSGQASNQPQHF	TGTGCCAGCAGTTCTGGACAGGCTAGCAATCAGCCCCAGCATTTT
.	19	.	TRBV21-1	TRBJ2-3	CASSQRLRGGLDGTDTQYF	TGTGCCAGCAGCCAACGACTCCGCGGGGGCCTCGATGGGACAGATACGCAGTATTTT
.	16	.	TRBV4-3	TRBJ1-6	CASSQDQAGLHSPLHF	TGCGCCAGCAGCCAAGATCAGGCAGGCTTACACTCACCCCTCCACTTT
.	14	.	TRBV7-2	TRBJ2-2	CASSRMSESGELFF	TGTGCCAGCAGCAGGATGTCGGAGAGCGGGGAGCTGTTTTTT
.	12	.	TRBV30	TRBJ1-5	CAGDGSNQPQHF	TGTGCCGGGGACGGTAGCAATCAGCCCCAGCATTTT
TRBD2	15	.	TRBV15	TRBJ2-3	CATSRTSGKADTQYF	TGTGCCACCAGCAGGACTAGCGGGAAAGCAGATACGCAGTATTTT
TRBD1	14	.	TRBV6-5	TRBJ1-4	CASRRQGAKEKLFF	TGTGCCAGCCGCCGACAGGGGGCCAAAGAAAAACTGTTTTTT